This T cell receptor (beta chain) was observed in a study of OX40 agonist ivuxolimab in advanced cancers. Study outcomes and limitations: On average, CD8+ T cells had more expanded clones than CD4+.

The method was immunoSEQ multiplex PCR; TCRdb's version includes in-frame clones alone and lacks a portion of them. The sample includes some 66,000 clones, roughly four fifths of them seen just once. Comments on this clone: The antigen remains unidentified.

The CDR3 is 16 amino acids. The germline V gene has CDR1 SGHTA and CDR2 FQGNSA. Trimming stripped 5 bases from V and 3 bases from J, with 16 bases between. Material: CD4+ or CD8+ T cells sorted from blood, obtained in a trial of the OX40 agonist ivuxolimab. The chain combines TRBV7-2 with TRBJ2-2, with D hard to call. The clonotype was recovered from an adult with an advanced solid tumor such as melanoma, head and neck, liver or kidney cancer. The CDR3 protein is CASSPRTRVDTGELFF. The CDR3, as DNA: TGTGCCAGCAGCCCTCGGACCAGAGTTGACACCGGGGAGCTGTTTTTT.